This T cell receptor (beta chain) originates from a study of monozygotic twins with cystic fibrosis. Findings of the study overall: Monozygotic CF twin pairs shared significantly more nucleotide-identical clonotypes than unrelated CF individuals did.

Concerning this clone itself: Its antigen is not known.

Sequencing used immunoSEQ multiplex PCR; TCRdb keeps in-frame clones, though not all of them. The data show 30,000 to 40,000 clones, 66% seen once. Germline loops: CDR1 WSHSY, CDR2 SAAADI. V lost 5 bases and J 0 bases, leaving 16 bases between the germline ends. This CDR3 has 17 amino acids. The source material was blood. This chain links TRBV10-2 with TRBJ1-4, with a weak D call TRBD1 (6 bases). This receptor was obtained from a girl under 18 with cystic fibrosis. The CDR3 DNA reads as TGCGCCAGCAGTTCCTATTGGGGGGGCCCAACTAATGAAAAACTGTTTTTT. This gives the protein CASSSYWGGPTNEKLFF.